The 18 T cell receptor beta chains below all came from one sample that was sequenced in a study of T cells in Graves' hyperthyroidism and ophthalmopathy. Amplification of TCR beta CDR3 regions used RNA as the template. During a first-round RT-PCR of the TCR CDR3, the HTBI primer set was used. TCRdb passed the multiplex PCR reads through MiXCR, listing each CDR3 protein once. The data hold around 500,000 distinct CDR3 sequences, with approximately 22% observed a single time. The sequenced sample was blood. These receptors all stem from an older woman with Graves' ophthalmopathy.

This clonotype was counted between two and nine times. The rearrangement joins TRBV7-3 to TRBJ2-3; a possible D gene is TRBD1 (5 bases). V lost 1 base and J lost 0, with 11 bases in between. There are 16 residues in the CDR3. Germline loops: CDR1 SGHTA, CDR2 FQGTGA. In DNA, the CDR3 is TGTGCCAGCAGCTTAAATCTGGGGCCGAGCACAGATACGCAGTATTTT. As protein: CASSLNLGPSTDTQYF. The variable domain in full, with the rest retrieved from reference TRBV7-3 and TRBJ2-3, is GAGVSQTPSNKVTEKGKYVELRCDPISGHTALYWYRQSLGQGPEFLIYFQGTGAADDSGLPNDRFFAVRPEGSVSTLKIQRTERGDSAVYLCASSLNLGPSTDTQYFGPGTRLTVL.

CDR3 amino acids: CASSRQGLAEETQYF. In DNA form, the CDR3 reads TGTGCCAGCAGCAGGCAAGGACTAGCGGAAGAGACCCAGTACTTC. V usage is TRBV7-3 and J usage is TRBJ2-5; TRBD2 aligns across 10 bases. Germline CDR1 is SGHTA and CDR2 is FQGTGA. This CDR3 has 15 residues. The J segment lost 3 bases and the V segment lost 5 bases, leaving 6 bases of the junction unmatched. The entire variable domain, with the rest obtained from reference TRBV7-3 and TRBJ2-5, is as follows: GAGVSQTPSNKVTEKGKYVELRCDPISGHTALYWYRQSLGQGPEFLIYFQGTGAADDSGLPNDRFFAVRPEGSVSTLKIQRTERGDSAVYLCASSRQGLAEETQYFGPGTRLLVL.

J is TRBJ2-1 and V is TRBV9, with D possibly being TRBD2 (5 bases). Trimming shortened V by 2 bases and J by 15 bases, and 12 bases separated the two germline ends. The CDR3 spans 11 residues. Germline loops: CDR1 SGDLS, CDR2 YYNGEE. The CDR3 spells CASSVERVRFF. CDR3 DNA sequence: TGTGCCAGCAGCGTGGAGAGGGTCCGGTTCTTC.

The CDR3 nucleotides read TGCAGCGTTGACGGACTAGCGGGAGGTCGCGATGAGCAGTTCTTC. Encoded protein: CSVDGLAGGRDEQFF. The rearrangement uses TRBV29-1 and TRBJ2-1; the match to TRBD2 covers 14 bases. In germline, CDR1 is SQVTM, CDR2 ANQGSEA. Trimming took 3 bases from V and 8 from J; bases not matched to a gene: 6. This CDR3 contains 15 residues.

DNA for the CDR3: TGTGCCAGCTCAAGACAAGATCAGCCCCAGCATTTT. Its protein product is CASSRQDQPQHF. The rearrangement uses TRBV18 and TRBJ1-5, with unresolved D. The CDR3 runs to 12 residues. The V and J ends lost 5 bases and 5 bases respectively, with 7 bases between them. The germline CDR1 and CDR2 sequences are KGHSH and LQKENI.

V is TRBV12-3 or TRBV12-4 and J is TRBJ1-5; 8 bases fit TRBD1. V trimming: 1 base; J trimming: 0 bases; junction bases outside the gene matches: 2. The CDR3 totals 16 residues. In nucleotides, the CDR3 is TGTGCCAGCAGTTTAGAAACAGGGGGTAGCAATCAGCCCCAGCATTTT. Its translation is CASSLETGGSNQPQHF.

The V and J genes are TRBV11-2 and TRBJ1-1, with no clear D. There are 14 residues in the CDR3. Trimming cost V 5 bases and J 3 bases, with 13 bases left between them. Looked up from germline, CDR1 is SGHAT and CDR2 is FQNNGV. The CDR3 loop reads CASSRNTGYTEAFF. CDR3 in DNA: TGTGCCAGCAGCCGAAACACCGGGTACACTGAAGCTTTCTTT.

The chain carries TRBV19 and TRBJ1-5; D call uncertain. From germline, CDR1 is LNHDA and CDR2 SQIVND (reference sequence). V was clipped by 6 bases and J by 0 bases, with 12 bases between them. This CDR3 is built from 15 residues. CDR3 sequence: CASRDVDRSNQPQHF. The CDR3 nucleotides are TGTGCCAGTAGAGACGTGGACCGTAGCAATCAGCCCCAGCATTTT.

This clonotype was seen a few times. V usage is TRBV12-5 and J usage is TRBJ2-1; 7 bases align to TRBD2. The ends lost 6 bases at V and 0 bases at J; junction bases unmatched: 5. Germline lookup yields CDR1 LGHNT and CDR2 FRNRAP. The CDR3 has 15 amino acids. In DNA form, the CDR3 reads TGTGCTAGTGGACAGGAGCGGGGCTCCTACAATGAGCAGTTCTTC. This codes for CASGQERGSYNEQFF.

The chain couples TRBV20-1 to TRBJ2-1; D remains ambiguous. Trimming left V 5 bases short and J 5 bases short, with 13 bases between. The CDR3 consists of 13 residues. The germline V gene has CDR1 DFQATT and CDR2 SNEGSKA (reference sequence). This chain's CDR3 is CSASTAPNNEQFF. CDR3 coding DNA: TGCAGTGCTTCCACCGCCCCTAACAATGAGCAGTTCTTC.

The chain carries TRBV18 and TRBJ2-1, with 7 bases lining up with TRBD1. The germline V gene has CDR1 KGHSH and CDR2 LQKENI. The CDR3 runs to 16 residues. With 6 bases clipped from V and 9 bases from J, the junction kept 17 bases outside the gene matches. The CDR3 region has the DNA TGTGCCAGCTCCGGGATAACAGGGGCTAATTTTGGTGAGCAGTTCTTC. It encodes CASSGITGANFGEQFF.

This chain uses TRBV7-2 with TRBJ2-1; 8 bases line up with TRBD2. CDR1 SGHTA and CDR2 FQGNSA come from the germline V gene. The CDR3 contains 14 residues. J was trimmed by 5 bases and V by 4 bases; bases with no gene match: 4. CDR3 loop: CASSSRLANNEQFF. CDR3 nucleotides: TGTGCCAGCAGCTCCCGACTAGCGAACAATGAGCAGTTCTTC.

J is TRBJ2-2 and V is TRBV12-3 or TRBV12-4; D gene unclear. Trimming took 6 bases from V and 6 from J, leaving 17 bases between them. There are 15 residues in the CDR3. CDR3: CASRPTSARAGELFF. The CDR3 DNA reads TGTGCCAGCAGACCGACTTCGGCACGGGCCGGGGAGCTGTTTTTT.

This clonotype came up a few times. J is TRBJ1-2 and V is TRBV10-3; 8 nucleotides match TRBD1. With V trimmed by 6 bases and J by 3 bases, 3 bases remained unmatched. Germline loops: CDR1 ENHRY, CDR2 SYGVKD. This CDR3 is 13 amino acids long. The CDR3 coding sequence is TGTGCCATCAGGGACAGGGATCACTATGGCTACACCTTC. This translates into CAIRDRDHYGYTF.

This rearrangement joins TRBV7-8 to TRBJ2-1; D may be TRBD2 (6 bases). The CDR3 is made up of 13 amino acids. CDR1 and CDR2 from the germline V gene are SGHVS and FQNEAQ. Trimming stripped 2 bases from V and 6 bases from J, with 8 bases between. Here the CDR3 DNA reads TGTGCCAGCAGCTTATACGGGAGCAATGAGCAGTTCTTC. It encodes CASSLYGSNEQFF.

In its sample, this clonotype was seen many times. V and J are TRBV28 and TRBJ2-5; 13 bases agree with TRBD2. V lost 5 bases to trimming and J lost 4 bases; unmatched junction nucleotides: 7. Germline V gene lookup returns CDR1 MDHEN and CDR2 SYDVKM. This CDR3 spans 16 amino acids. CDR3 region: CASSDGTSGTGETQYF. The CDR3, as DNA: TGTGCCAGCAGTGACGGGACTAGCGGGACCGGAGAGACCCAGTACTTC.

The J gene is TRBJ2-2, the V gene TRBV5-1; the D call may be TRBD1 or TRBD2 (5 bases each). The CDR3 sequence is 15 residues long. The V end lost 4 bases, the J end lost 1 base, and 11 bases lay between the germline ends. Germline CDR1 reads SGHRS; CDR2 reads YFSETQ. In DNA, the CDR3 is TGCGCCAGCAGCCCGGGGCATCAGAACACCGGGGAGCTGTTTTTT. Translated, it gives CASSPGHQNTGELFF.

The V and J genes are TRBV10-3 and TRBJ1-4; 8 bases align to TRBD1. This CDR3 region has 14 residues. Germline CDR1 ENHRY, CDR2 SYGVKD. The V and J ends lost 2 bases and 8 bases, in that order; junction bases with no gene match: 4. The CDR3, as DNA: TGTGCCATCAGTGAGGACAGGGGCCAGGAAAAACTGTTTTTT. It translates to CAISEDRGQEKLFF.